The 5 T cell receptor beta chains given below trace back to one sample, sequenced in a study of regulatory T cells in long-lasting Graves disease. Sequencing libraries for TCR beta were prepared with iRepertoire HTBI primers and Arm-PCR of CDR3 regions. TCRdb itself ran the multiplex PCR reads through MiXCR, one entry per CDR3 protein. In the table there are 700,000 or so distinct CDR3 sequences, about 32% of which are singletons. The time point was: persistent/refractory GD, antithyroid drugs over 5 years with positive TRAb. Extracted RNA from PBMCs served as the source of the TCR library. This specimen consisted of peripheral blood mononuclear cells (PBMCs), obtained when the disease was refractory, from a patient treated with antithyroid drugs. These receptors were obtained from a female donor with Graves disease.

This clonotype was seen a handful of times. The chain has TRBV20-1 and TRBJ2-7; 11 bases align to TRBD2. The CDR3 runs 16 residues. V shed 3 bases and J 3 bases; nucleotides not matched to a gene: 10. Germline loops: CDR1 DFQATT, CDR2 SNEGSKA (reference sequence). CDR3 region: CSASASGRLRVYEQYF. CDR3 DNA sequence: TGCAGTGCTAGCGCTAGCGGGAGGTTGCGGGTCTACGAGCAGTACTTC.

The chain employs TRBV3-1 and TRBJ2-4; no clear D. Germline lookup yields CDR1 LGHDT and CDR2 YNNKEL (reference sequence). V lost 4 bases and J 6 bases, leaving 7 bases between the germline ends. CDR3 size: 12 residues. CDR3 DNA: TGTGCCAGCAGCCCGGTGGCAAACATTCAGTACTTC. Amino acids: CASSPVANIQYF.

This clonotype came up many times. The chain couples TRBV28 to TRBJ1-2, with D maybe TRBD1 (5 bases). V was shortened by 0 bases and J by 0 bases, with 8 bases between the two germline ends. The CDR3 runs to 15 residues. Germline CDR1 reads MDHEN; CDR2 reads SYDVKM. The CDR3 DNA is TGTGCCAGCAGTTTATGGACAGCTACTAACTATGGCTACACCTTC. Translating gives CASSLWTATNYGYTF.

The chain recombines TRBV12-3 or TRBV12-4 with TRBJ1-2, with 10 bases that match TRBD1. With 5 bases clipped from V and 8 bases from J, the junction kept 5 bases outside the gene matches. The CDR3 is 13 amino acids. The CDR3 nucleotides are TGTGCCAGCAGTGACAGGGGGCTGGGCGGCTACACCTTC. This gives the protein CASSDRGLGGYTF.

The J gene is TRBJ1-2, the V gene TRBV4-2; D is unclear. The CDR3 is made up of 13 amino acids. Germline V gene lookup returns CDR1 LGHNA and CDR2 YNFKEQ. V was cut by 1 base and J by 1 base, with 4 bases left in between. The CDR3: CASSQGNNYGYTF. As DNA, the CDR3 is TGTGCCAGCAGCCAAGGCAATAACTATGGCTACACCTTC.